The TCR beta chain described here comes from a study of blood T cell repertoires in COVID-19 (dated by TCRdb to the early 2020s). Study-wide context: Collaborator samples came from the United States, Italy and Spain and covered acute and convalescent phases of COVID-19. Where available, HLA class I and class II types were taken from metadata supplied by the sample provider and were not determined by assay-based typing. The prospective study material was composed of cDNA or gDNA derived from T cells, B-cell-depleted T cells, or PBMCs. Subjects who had been exposed to COVID-19, were actively infected with it, or had recovered from it provided the deeply sampled blood TCRbeta repertoires that made up the dataset. Nearly every sample came with metadata listing a de-identified subject ID, COVID-19 status, age in years and sex. The repertoires were made available in a free public database intended to serve as a resource for research on the immune response to SARS-CoV-2. The samples were drawn from the first 160 participants of the ongoing ImmuneRACE study and from over a thousand subjects provided by 6 global collaborators.

Turning to this clone: No antigen is known for it. No much larger clonotype is one base removed from it; base qualities were not supplied.

The collaborating institutions used their own protocols to collect whole blood in K2EDTA tubes. Collaborator samples were shipped for TCRbeta analysis as frozen whole blood, isolated PBMCs, or DNA extracted from either sample type. As encoded in the germline V gene (reference sequence), CDR1 is LNHDA while CDR2 is SQIVND. V is reduced by 10 bases and J by 0 bases, leaving a spacing of 22 bases between them. Counted from cysteine to phenylalanine, this CDR3 has 17 amino acids. Just CDR3 DNA is preserved here, 51 bases in frame from base 1. What the work shows at the level of the full study, not this receptor alone: How much clinical and demographic metadata was included differed by source and by participant, and the metadata was provided uncurated.

TCRbeta CDR3 regions were amplified from genomic DNA using the immunoSEQ Assay, a bias-controlled multiplex PCR. Regarding the original processing steps: Nucleated cell counts per sample were estimated from amplification of reference gene primers within the assay. To quantify the absolute abundance of each unique TCRbeta CDR3 rearrangement, sequence reads were collapsed and filtered. Productive Simpson clonality was computed per sample as the square root of Simpson's diversity index over productive rearrangements. Not all clones reach the TCRdb copy of this immuneACCESS table, which keeps in-frame sequences only. Checked studies attribute under half of the gap to unresolved V genes and leave the rest unexplained. V and J calls and clone size come straight from that table; D and trimming were deduced from the DNA. This sample lists roughly 700,000 clones; more than 80% were detected once. Jointly, the top ten make up around 0.3% of the sample.

The chain links TRBV19 with TRBJ1-5, and possibly TRBD1, on 5 matching bases. The sample was peripheral blood. This TCR derives from a woman aged 18-29 years with acute or convalescent COVID-19. Here is the DNA: TGTGCCACTCACTCCGCGGGGCCAGCATATAGCAATCAGCCCCAGCATTTT. The translation is CATHSAGPAYSNQPQHF.